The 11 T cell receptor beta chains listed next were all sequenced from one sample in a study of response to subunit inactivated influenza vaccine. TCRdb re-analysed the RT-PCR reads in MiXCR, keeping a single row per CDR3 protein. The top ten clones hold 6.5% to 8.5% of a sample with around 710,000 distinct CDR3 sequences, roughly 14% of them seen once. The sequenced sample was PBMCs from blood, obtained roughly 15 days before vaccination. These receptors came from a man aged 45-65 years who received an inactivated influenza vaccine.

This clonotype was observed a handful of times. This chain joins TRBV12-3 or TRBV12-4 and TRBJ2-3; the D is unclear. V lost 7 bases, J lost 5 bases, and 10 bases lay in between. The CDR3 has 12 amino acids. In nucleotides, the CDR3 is TGTGCCAGCAAGGAGTTGGAAGATACGCAGTATTTT. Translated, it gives CASKELEDTQYF.

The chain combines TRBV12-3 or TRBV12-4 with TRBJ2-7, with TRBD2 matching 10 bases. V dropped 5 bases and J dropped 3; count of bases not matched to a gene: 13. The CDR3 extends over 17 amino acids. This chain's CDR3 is CASSPRIGTSARYEQYF. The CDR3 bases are TGTGCCAGCAGTCCCCGTATCGGGACTAGCGCCCGCTACGAGCAGTACTTC.

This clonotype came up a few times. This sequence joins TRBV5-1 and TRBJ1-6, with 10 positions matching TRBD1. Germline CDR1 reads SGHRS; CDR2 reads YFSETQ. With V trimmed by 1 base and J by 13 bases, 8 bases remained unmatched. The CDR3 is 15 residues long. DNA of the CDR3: TGCGCCAGCAGCTTGTCGGGACAGGGGACGTCGCCCCTCCACTTT. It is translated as CASSLSGQGTSPLHF.

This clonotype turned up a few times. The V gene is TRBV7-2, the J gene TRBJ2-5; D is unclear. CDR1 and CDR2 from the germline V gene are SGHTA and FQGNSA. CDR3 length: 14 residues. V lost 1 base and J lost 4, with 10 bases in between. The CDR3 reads CASSLVRVGETQYF. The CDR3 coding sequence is TGTGCCAGCAGCTTAGTTCGAGTGGGAGAGACCCAGTACTTC.

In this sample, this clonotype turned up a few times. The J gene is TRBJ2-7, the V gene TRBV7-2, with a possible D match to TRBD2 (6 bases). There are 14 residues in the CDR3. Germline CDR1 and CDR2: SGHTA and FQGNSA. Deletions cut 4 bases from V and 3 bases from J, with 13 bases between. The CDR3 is CASSSRVDYYEQYF. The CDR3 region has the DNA TGTGCCAGCAGCTCGAGGGTGGACTACTACGAGCAGTACTTC.

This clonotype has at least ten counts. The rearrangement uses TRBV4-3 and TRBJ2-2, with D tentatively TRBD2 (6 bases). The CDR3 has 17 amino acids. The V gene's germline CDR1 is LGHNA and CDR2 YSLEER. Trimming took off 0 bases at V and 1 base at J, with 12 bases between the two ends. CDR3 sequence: CASSQDRAGLNTGELFF. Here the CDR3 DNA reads TGCGCCAGCAGCCAAGATAGGGCGGGGTTGAACACCGGGGAGCTGTTTTTT.

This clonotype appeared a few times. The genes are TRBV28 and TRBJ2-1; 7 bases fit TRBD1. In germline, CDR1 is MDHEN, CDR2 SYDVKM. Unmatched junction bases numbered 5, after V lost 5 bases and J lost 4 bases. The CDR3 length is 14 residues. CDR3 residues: CASSAQDRYNEQFF. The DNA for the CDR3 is TGTGCCAGCAGTGCGCAGGACAGGTACAATGAGCAGTTCTTC.

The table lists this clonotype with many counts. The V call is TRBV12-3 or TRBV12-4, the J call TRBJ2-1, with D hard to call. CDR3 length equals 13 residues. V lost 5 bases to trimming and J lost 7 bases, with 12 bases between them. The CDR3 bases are TGTGCCAGCAGTCCCACCGGAGAGAATGAGCAGTTCTTC. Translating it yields CASSPTGENEQFF.

CDR3: CASSDVKGAGANVLTF. The CDR3, as DNA: TGTGCCAGCAGCGACGTCAAGGGGGCTGGGGCCAACGTCCTGACTTTC. The V and J genes are TRBV28 and TRBJ2-6, with D possibly matching TRBD1 (6 bases). Trimming pared 6 bases from V and 2 bases from J, leaving 14 bases between. Germline V CDR1 and CDR2: MDHEN, SYDVKM. The CDR3 runs 16 residues.

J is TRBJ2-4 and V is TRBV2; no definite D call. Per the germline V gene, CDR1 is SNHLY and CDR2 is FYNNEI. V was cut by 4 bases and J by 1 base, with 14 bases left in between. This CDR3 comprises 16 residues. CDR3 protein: CASSVGIGFAKNIQYF. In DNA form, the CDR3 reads TGTGCCAGCAGTGTGGGGATCGGGTTTGCCAAAAACATTCAGTACTTC.

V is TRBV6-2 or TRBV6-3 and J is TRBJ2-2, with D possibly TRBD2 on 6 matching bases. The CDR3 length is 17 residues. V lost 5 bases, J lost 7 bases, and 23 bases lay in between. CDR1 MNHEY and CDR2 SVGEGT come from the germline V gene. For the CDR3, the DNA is TGTGCCAGCAGTACGTCCCCGGGACTGCCGGAGGGCGGGGAGCTGTTTTTT. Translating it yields CASSTSPGLPEGGELFF.